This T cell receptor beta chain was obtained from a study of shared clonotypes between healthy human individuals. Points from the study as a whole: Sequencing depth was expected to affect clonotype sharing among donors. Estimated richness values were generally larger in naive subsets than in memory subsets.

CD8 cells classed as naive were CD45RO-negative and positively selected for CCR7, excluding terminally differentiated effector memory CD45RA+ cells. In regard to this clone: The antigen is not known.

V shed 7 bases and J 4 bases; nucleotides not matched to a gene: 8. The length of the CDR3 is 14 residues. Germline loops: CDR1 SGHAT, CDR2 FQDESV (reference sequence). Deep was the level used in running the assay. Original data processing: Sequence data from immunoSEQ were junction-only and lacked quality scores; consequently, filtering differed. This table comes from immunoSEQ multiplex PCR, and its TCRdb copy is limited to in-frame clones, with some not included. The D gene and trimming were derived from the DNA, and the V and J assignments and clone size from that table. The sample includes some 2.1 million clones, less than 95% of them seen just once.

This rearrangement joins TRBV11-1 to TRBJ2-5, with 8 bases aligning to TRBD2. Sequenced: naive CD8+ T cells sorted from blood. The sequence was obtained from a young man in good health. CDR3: CASTSGGFGETQYF. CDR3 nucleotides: TGTGCCAGCACAAGCGGGGGCTTCGGAGAGACCCAGTACTTC.